A single sample is the source of the 21 T cell receptor beta chains below, sequenced in a study of blood T cell repertoires in COVID-19. Repertoires were generated with immunoSEQ multiplex PCR, while TCRdb's copy carries only in-frame clones and drops some. The repertoire holds over 150,000 clones, with approximately 82% as singletons. Sequencing was carried out using peripheral blood. These receptor sequences come from a human donor in a cohort sampled during active COVID-19.

The chain uses TRBV11-2 and TRBJ2-7; 9 positions agree with TRBD1. CDR3 length: 15 amino acids. Losses at the gene ends were 4 bases for V and 0 bases for J; bases not matched to a gene: 4. The germline gives CDR1 SGHAT, CDR2 FQNNGV. The CDR3 DNA follows: TGTGCCAGCAGCTCCCGGGACAGGGTCTCCTACGAGCAGTACTTC. Encoded protein: CASSSRDRVSYEQYF.

This chain connects TRBV7-8 to TRBJ2-7; 7 bases are a match to TRBD2. Germline V gives CDR1 SGHVS, CDR2 FQNEAQ. The CDR3 is made up of 16 amino acids. V gave up 1 base and J gave up 2 bases; unmatched junction bases: 8. CDR3 bases: TGTGCCAGCAGCTTAGGATCTAGCGGAACTGCCTACGAGCAGTACTTC. Translation gives CASSLGSSGTAYEQYF.

This clone came up a few times. The chain uses TRBV2 and TRBJ1-5; D may be TRBD1 (5 bases). The germline V and J ends were trimmed by 5 bases and 0 bases, with 11 bases remaining between them. The CDR3 spans 15 residues. Per the germline V gene, CDR1 is SNHLY and CDR2 is FYNNEI. DNA for the CDR3: TGTGCCAGCAGTCAAGACAGCCTTAGCAATCAGCCCCAGCATTTT. Amino acid sequence: CASSQDSLSNQPQHF.

V and J are TRBV2 and TRBJ2-7; 11 bases are a match to TRBD2. CDR3 length: 15 residues. V lost 3 bases, J lost 4 bases, and 5 bases stayed unmatched. The V gene's germline CDR1 is SNHLY and CDR2 FYNNEI. The CDR3 region is CASSDGLAGGYEQYF. For the CDR3, the DNA is TGTGCCAGCAGTGATGGGCTAGCGGGAGGTTACGAGCAGTACTTC.

The genes are TRBV5-1 and TRBJ1-1; possibly TRBD1 for D (5 bases). The V gene lost 4 bases and the J gene lost 4 bases, with 20 bases spanning the gap. The CDR3 sequence is 16 residues long. Germline CDR1 is SGHRS and CDR2 is YFSETQ. DNA of the CDR3: TGCGCCAGCAGCGCGGGACTCGGGGGGATTGGCACTGAAGCTTTCTTT. Its protein is CASSAGLGGIGTEAFF.

The genes are TRBV5-6 and TRBJ1-6; D is ambiguous. Germline-derived CDR1 and CDR2 are SGHDT and YYEEEE. V gave up 4 bases and J gave up 6 bases, with 8 bases separating them. CDR3 length equals 13 residues. The CDR3 DNA is TGTGCCAGCAGCCTGACTCTTAATTCACCCCTCCACTTT. Amino acids: CASSLTLNSPLHF.

V usage is TRBV18 and J usage is TRBJ2-7; D might be TRBD2 (6 bases). CDR3 length equals 14 residues. Germline V gene sequence: CDR1 KGHSH, CDR2 LQKENI. Deletions cut 6 bases from V and 2 bases from J, with 14 bases between. CDR3 in DNA: TGTGCCAGCTCGCTTACCGGGACTCCCTACGAGCAGTACTTC. Translated: CASSLTGTPYEQYF. Based on the CDR3 plus reference TRBV18 and TRBJ2-7, the full variable domain is NAGVMQNPRHLVRRRGQEARLRCSPMKGHSHVYWYRQLPEEGLKFMVYLQKENIIDESGMPKERFSAEFPKEGPSILRIQQVVRGDSAAYFCASSLTGTPYEQYFGPGTRLTVT.

The chain joins TRBV5-4 to TRBJ2-2; maybe TRBD2 (6 bases). The CDR3 spans 15 residues. V was shortened by 5 bases and J by 4 bases, with 15 bases between the two germline ends. Germline-derived CDR1 and CDR2 are SGHNT and YYREEE (reference sequence). The CDR3 loop is CASSRVDGSTGELFF. DNA of the CDR3: TGTGCCAGCAGTCGTGTGGACGGGAGCACCGGGGAGCTGTTTTTT.

This CDR3 is CASRAGQGRNGYTF. CDR3 coding DNA: TGTGCCAGCAGAGCAGGACAGGGGAGGAATGGCTACACCTTC. The chain has TRBV28 and TRBJ1-2, with 9 bases matching TRBD1. This CDR3 spans 14 amino acids. Unmatched junction bases numbered 8, after V lost 6 bases and J lost 6 bases. Germline CDR1 and CDR2: MDHEN and SYDVKM.

The count of this clone is one. The chain has TRBV6-5 and TRBJ1-1, with D hard to call. Trimming shortened V by 6 bases and J by 3 bases, and 11 bases separated the two germline ends. CDR1 MNHEY and CDR2 SVGAGI come from the germline V gene. The CDR3 runs 13 residues. CDR3 in amino acids: CASSLISYTEAFF. In DNA, the CDR3 is TGTGCCAGCAGCCTTATCTCCTACACTGAAGCTTTCTTT.

This clone was detected a few times. The rearrangement links TRBV14 to TRBJ2-7, with a tentative D call TRBD2 (7 bases). Germline values: CDR1 SGHDN, CDR2 FVKESK. There are 13 residues in the CDR3. Trimming shortened V by 6 bases and J by 3 bases, and 12 bases separated the two germline ends. This CDR3 reads CASRQGGDYEQYF. The CDR3 nucleotides are TGTGCCAGCAGACAGGGAGGGGACTACGAGCAGTACTTC.

The CDR3 spells CASSLTGWGTEAFF. Here the CDR3 DNA reads TGTGCCAGCAGCTTGACAGGGTGGGGCACTGAAGCTTTCTTT. The chain recombines TRBV7-2 with TRBJ1-1; 7 bases fit TRBD1. Germline CDR1 and CDR2: SGHTA and FQGNSA. V shed 3 bases, J shed 4 bases, and the junction held 5 bases outside the gene matches. The CDR3 is 14 amino acids.

The chain is built from TRBV3-1 (or the pseudogene TRBV3-2) and TRBJ1-1, with 9 bases matching TRBD1. Germline V gene lookup returns CDR1 LGHDT and CDR2 YNNKEL (reference sequence). This CDR3 region has 15 residues. J was trimmed by 1 base and V by 2 bases; bases with no gene match: 2. Here the CDR3 reads CASSQHRGPNTEAFF. The CDR3 DNA is TGTGCCAGCAGCCAACACAGGGGGCCGAACACTGAAGCTTTCTTT.

V and J are TRBV2 and TRBJ2-7; the match to TRBD2 covers 15 bases. After removal of 6 bases from V and 1 base from J, the junction contained 7 bases not matched to a gene. The germline gives CDR1 SNHLY, CDR2 FYNNEI. The CDR3 spans 17 residues. The CDR3 nucleotides are TGTGCCAGCAGCCCAGGACTAGCGGGAGGGCCGTCCTACGAGCAGTACTTC. Translated: CASSPGLAGGPSYEQYF.

The chain uses TRBV10-2 and TRBJ2-7, with D perhaps TRBD2 (5 bases). Germline V gene sequence: CDR1 WSHSY, CDR2 SAAADI. V lost 3 bases and J lost 5, with 11 bases in between. The CDR3 loop spans 13 amino acids. The CDR3 protein is CASSEISVNEQYF. The CDR3 bases are TGCGCCAGCAGTGAAATTAGCGTCAACGAGCAGTACTTC.

V is TRBV18 and J is TRBJ2-7, with 8 bases matching TRBD1. CDR3 size: 15 residues. CDR1 and CDR2 (germline): KGHSH, LQKENI. V was pared by 3 bases and J by 3 bases, with 7 bases of the junction left unmatched. CDR3 loop: CASSPGDRRDYEQYF. The DNA of the CDR3 is TGTGCCAGCTCACCTGGGGACAGGCGGGACTACGAGCAGTACTTC.

This chain joins TRBV10-3 and TRBJ2-3, with 9 bases fitting TRBD1. The germline gives CDR1 ENHRY, CDR2 SYGVKD. The V and J ends lost 2 bases and 6 bases, in that order; junction bases with no gene match: 3. This CDR3 is 14 amino acids long. In DNA, the CDR3 is TGTGCCATCAGTGAGGGACAGGGGCGGGATACGCAGTATTTT. Its protein is CAISEGQGRDTQYF.

V and J are TRBV11-2 and TRBJ2-2, with 9 bases fitting TRBD2. The CDR3 is 16 amino acids. The V gene's germline CDR1 is SGHAT and CDR2 FQNNGV. The V segment lost 5 bases and the J segment 4 bases; nucleotides outside the gene matches: 8. CDR3: CASSQLAGGVTGELFF. The CDR3 DNA is TGTGCCAGCAGCCAACTGGCGGGAGGGGTCACCGGGGAGCTGTTTTTT.

This clone was recorded a few times. The rearrangement links TRBV15 to TRBJ2-7; 11 bases are a match to TRBD2. Germline V gene lookup returns CDR1 LNHNV and CDR2 YYDKDF (reference sequence). There are 16 residues in the CDR3. The trim removed 6 bases at V and 0 bases at J, leaving 7 bases unmatched. The CDR3 coding sequence is TGTGCCACCAGTAGCCTAGCGGGAGGCTTCTCCTACGAGCAGTACTTC. Residues: CATSSLAGGFSYEQYF. The variable domain in full, with the rest retrieved from reference TRBV15 and TRBJ2-7, is DAMVIQNPRYQVTQFGKPVTLSCSQTLNHNVMYWYQQKSSQAPKLLFHYYDKDFNNEADTPDNFQSRRPNTSFCFLDIRSPGLGDTAMYLCATSSLAGGFSYEQYFGPGTRLTVT.

This sequence joins TRBV28 and TRBJ2-7, with 10 bases aligning to TRBD1. The germline CDR1 and CDR2 sequences are MDHEN and SYDVKM. This CDR3 has 15 amino acids. The V and J ends lost 5 bases and 3 bases, in that order; junction bases with no gene match: 7. DNA for the CDR3: TGTGCCAGCAGTGCGCCCGGGACAGGGGTCTACGAGCAGTACTTC. It is translated as CASSAPGTGVYEQYF.

This clone was recorded at least ten times. The chain uses TRBV7-2 and TRBJ1-2; TRBD1 aligns across 7 bases. The CDR3 extends over 13 amino acids. The germline CDR1 and CDR2 sequences are SGHTA and FQGNSA. V trimming: 5 bases; J trimming: 8 bases; junction bases outside the gene matches: 8. The CDR3 DNA is TGTGCCAGCAGCCCAGGGGGACCGGCAGGCTACACCTTC. Translation gives CASSPGGPAGYTF.